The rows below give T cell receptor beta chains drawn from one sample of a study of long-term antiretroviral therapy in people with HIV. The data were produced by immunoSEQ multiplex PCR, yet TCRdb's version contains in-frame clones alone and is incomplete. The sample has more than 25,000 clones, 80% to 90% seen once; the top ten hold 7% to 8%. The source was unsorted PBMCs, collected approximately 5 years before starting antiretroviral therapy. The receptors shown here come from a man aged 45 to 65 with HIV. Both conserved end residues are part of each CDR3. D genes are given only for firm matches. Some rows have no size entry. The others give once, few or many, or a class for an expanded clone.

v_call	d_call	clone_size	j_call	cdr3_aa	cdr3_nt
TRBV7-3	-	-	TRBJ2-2	CASRRQHTGELFF	TGTGCCAGCCGGAGACAGCACACCGGGGAGCTGTTTTTT
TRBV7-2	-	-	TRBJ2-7	CASSLGAGAPYEQYF	TGTGCCAGCAGCTTAGGGGCAGGGGCCCCCTACGAGCAGTACTTC
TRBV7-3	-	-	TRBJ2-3	CASSAALVGTDTQYF	TGTGCCAGCAGCGCTGCACTAGTCGGCACAGATACGCAGTATTTT
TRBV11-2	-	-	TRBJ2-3	CASSLDSGAPTQYF	TGTGCCAGCAGCTTAGATTCTGGGGCCCCTACGCAGTATTTT
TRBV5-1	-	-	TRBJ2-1	CASSLDSGSRNEQFF	TGCGCCAGCAGCTTGGATAGCGGCAGTCGGAATGAGCAGTTCTTC
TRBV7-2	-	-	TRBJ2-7	CASSLGEARSYEQYF	TGTGCCAGCAGCTTAGGGGAGGCTCGATCCTACGAGCAGTACTTC
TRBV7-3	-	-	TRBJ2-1	CASSLQISNEQFF	TGTGCCAGCAGCTTACAGATTTCCAATGAGCAGTTCTTC
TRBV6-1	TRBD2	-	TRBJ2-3	CASSDRRGSGGRLTGTQYF	TGTGCCAGCAGTGACAGGAGGGGTAGCGGGGGCCGACTCACTGGTACGCAGTATTTT
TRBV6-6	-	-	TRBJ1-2	CASEAGFYGYTF	TGTGCCAGCGAAGCAGGCTTCTATGGCTACACCTTC
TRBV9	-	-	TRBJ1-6	CASSSINSPLHF	TGTGCCAGCAGCTCCATCAATTCACCCCTCCACTTT
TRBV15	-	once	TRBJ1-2	CATSRDRGRNYGYTF	TGTGCCACCAGCAGAGATCGTGGCAGAAACTATGGCTACACCTTC
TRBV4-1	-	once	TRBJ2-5	CASSPGHLPETQYF	TGCGCCAGCAGCCCGGGACACCTGCCGGAGACCCAGTACTTC
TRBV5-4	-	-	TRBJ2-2	CASSLAHANTGELFF	TGTGCCAGCAGCTTGGCGCACGCGAACACCGGGGAGCTGTTTTTT
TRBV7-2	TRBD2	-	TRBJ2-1	CASSLWTSGSSYNEQFF	TGTGCCAGCAGCCTTTGGACTAGCGGGAGTTCCTACAATGAGCAGTTCTTC
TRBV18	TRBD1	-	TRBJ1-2	CASSPLAGQGASNYGYTF	TGTGCCAGCTCACCCCTGGCGGGACAGGGGGCCTCAAACTATGGCTACACCTTC
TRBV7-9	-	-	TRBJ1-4	CASSSPRSDGREKLFF	TGTGCCAGCAGTTCCCCTCGCTCGGACGGTCGGGAAAAACTGTTTTTT
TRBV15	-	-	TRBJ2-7	CATSRLRDPYYEQYF	TGTGCCACCAGCAGGCTCAGGGACCCCTACTACGAGCAGTACTTC
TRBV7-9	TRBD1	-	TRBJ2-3	CASSLDRTGDTQYF	TGTGCCAGCAGCTTAGATAGGACAGGGGATACGCAGTATTTT
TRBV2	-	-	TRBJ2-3	CASRSDPDTQYF	TGTGCCAGCAGAAGCGACCCAGATACGCAGTATTTT
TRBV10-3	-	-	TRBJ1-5	CAISESGSDQPQHF	TGTGCCATCAGTGAGTCGGGCAGTGATCAGCCCCAGCATTTT
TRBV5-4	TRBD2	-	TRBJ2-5	CASSFSSGGAGETQYF	TGTGCCAGCAGCTTTAGTAGCGGGGGGGCTGGAGAGACCCAGTACTTC
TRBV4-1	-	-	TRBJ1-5	CASSQTEISNQPQHF	TGCGCCAGCAGCCAAACTGAAATTAGCAATCAGCCCCAGCATTTT
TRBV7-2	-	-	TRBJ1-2	CASSPRGPANYGYTF	TGTGCCAGCAGCCCCCGGGGGCCAGCTAACTATGGCTACACCTTC